This is a list of T cell receptor beta chains from one sample in a study of OX40 agonist ivuxolimab in advanced cancers. Produced via immunoSEQ multiplex PCR; TCRdb's table is partial and in-frame only. The sample records some 43,000 clones, roughly 90% being singletons. The material was CD4+ or CD8+ T cells sorted from blood, obtained in a trial of the OX40 agonist ivuxolimab. The receptor source for this set is an adult with an advanced solid tumor such as melanoma, head and neck, liver or kidney cancer. Both conserved end residues are part of each CDR3. A D gene is named only where the DNA matches it firmly. Rows give clone size only sometimes, using once, few, many, or a class for an expanded clone.

TRBJ2-7 - TRBD2 TRBV7-2 CASSYQRGDHEQYF TGTGCCAGCAGCTACCAGCGGGGGGATCACGAGCAGTACTTC
TRBJ2-7 - TRBD2 TRBV5-1 CASSLSSTLAGGNEQYF TGCGCCAGCAGCTTGTCCTCTACACTAGCGGGGGGCAACGAGCAGTACTTC
TRBJ1-6 - - TRBV4-1 CASSQEGMGSPLHF TGCGCCAGCAGCCAGGAGGGGATGGGGTCACCCCTCCACTTT
TRBJ2-5 - - TRBV2 CASSSFPRIRETQYF TGTGCCAGCAGCTCTTTTCCGAGGATTAGAGAGACCCAGTACTTC
TRBJ2-4 - - TRBV19 CASSIAEEQRLYF TGTGCCAGTAGTATAGCTGAGGAGCAGAGGCTGTACTTC
TRBJ1-2 - - TRBV19 CASSPGGSYGYTF TGTGCCAGTAGTCCGGGGGGCTCGTATGGCTACACCTTC
TRBJ1-6 - - TRBV7-8 CASSSGVIRGSPLHF TGTGCCAGCAGCTCAGGGGTGATCCGAGGGTCACCCCTCCACTTT
TRBJ1-1 - - TRBV2 CASNRDLNTEAFF TGTGCCAGCAATCGGGACCTGAACACTGAAGCTTTCTTT
TRBJ2-1 - - TRBV7-2 CASSLGTNNEQFF TGTGCCAGCAGCTTAGGGACAAACAATGAGCAGTTCTTC
TRBJ2-7 - - TRBV11-3 CASSPTASFLYEQYF TGTGCCAGCAGCCCCACGGCCAGCTTTCTCTACGAGCAGTACTTC
TRBJ2-6 once - TRBV7-9 CASSLGQALGANVLTF TGTGCCAGCAGCTTAGGCCAGGCTCTCGGGGCCAACGTCCTGACTTTC
TRBJ2-3 - - TRBV19 CASSGTGRTDTQYF TGTGCCAGTAGTGGTACAGGTAGGACAGATACGCAGTATTTT
TRBJ1-6 - TRBD1 TRBV7-2 CASSPRTGSNSPLHF TGTGCCAGCAGCCCCAGGACAGGGAGTAATTCACCCCTCCACTTT
TRBJ2-7 - - TRBV7-2 CASSGPGLGPYEQYF TGTGCCAGCAGTGGCCCGGGCTTGGGGCCCTACGAGCAGTACTTC